The next 2 T cell receptor beta chains were all read from a single sample in a study of blood T cell repertoires in COVID-19 (dated by TCRdb to 2020 to 2022). The library relied on the immunoSEQ multiplex PCR assay. This immuneACCESS table, as held by TCRdb, lists in-frame sequences with V and J called but not all clones. Of the missing ones, under half trace to an unresolved V gene in checked studies; the others have no known cause. Here the sample has under 200,000 clones; 70% to 90% occur a single time. The biggest ten clones account for about 8.2% of the sample. Sequencing used peripheral blood. These receptors were taken from a man in his fifties or sixties with acute or convalescent COVID-19.

The chain couples TRBV6-1 to TRBJ2-3; TRBD1 matches at 7 bases. CDR1 is MNHNS, CDR2 SASEGT, per germline. This CDR3 is built from 15 residues. Trimming cost V 1 base and J 1 base; bases outside gene matches: 2. In nucleotides, the CDR3 is TGTGCCAGCAGTGAAGTTACAGGGGGCACAGATACGCAGTATTTT. Its translation is CASSEVTGGTDTQYF.

The chain recombines TRBV12-2 with TRBJ2-4; TRBD2, the D gene given by the table, was not confirmed from the DNA. TRBV12-2 is assigned pseudogene status. There are 10 residues in the CDR3. The CDR3 reads CARLGTSRYF. CDR3 nucleotide sequence: TGTGCAAGGCTCGGTACCTCCCGGTACTTC.